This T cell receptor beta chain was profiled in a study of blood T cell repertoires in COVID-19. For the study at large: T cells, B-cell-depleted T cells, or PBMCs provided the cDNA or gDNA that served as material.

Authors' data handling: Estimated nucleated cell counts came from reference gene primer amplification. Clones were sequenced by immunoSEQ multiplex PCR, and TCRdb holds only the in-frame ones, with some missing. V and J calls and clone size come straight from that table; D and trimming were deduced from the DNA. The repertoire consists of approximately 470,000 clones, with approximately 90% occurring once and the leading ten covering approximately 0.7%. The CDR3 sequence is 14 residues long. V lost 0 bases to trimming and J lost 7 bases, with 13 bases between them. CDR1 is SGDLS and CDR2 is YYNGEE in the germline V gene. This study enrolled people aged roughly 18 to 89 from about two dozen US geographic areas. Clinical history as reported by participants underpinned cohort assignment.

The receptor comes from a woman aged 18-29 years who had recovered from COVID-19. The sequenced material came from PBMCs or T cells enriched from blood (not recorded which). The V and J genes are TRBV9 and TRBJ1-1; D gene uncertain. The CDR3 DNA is TGTGCCAGCAGCGTAGGTGAGTGGAGGAATGAAGCTTTCTTT. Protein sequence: CASSVGEWRNEAFF.